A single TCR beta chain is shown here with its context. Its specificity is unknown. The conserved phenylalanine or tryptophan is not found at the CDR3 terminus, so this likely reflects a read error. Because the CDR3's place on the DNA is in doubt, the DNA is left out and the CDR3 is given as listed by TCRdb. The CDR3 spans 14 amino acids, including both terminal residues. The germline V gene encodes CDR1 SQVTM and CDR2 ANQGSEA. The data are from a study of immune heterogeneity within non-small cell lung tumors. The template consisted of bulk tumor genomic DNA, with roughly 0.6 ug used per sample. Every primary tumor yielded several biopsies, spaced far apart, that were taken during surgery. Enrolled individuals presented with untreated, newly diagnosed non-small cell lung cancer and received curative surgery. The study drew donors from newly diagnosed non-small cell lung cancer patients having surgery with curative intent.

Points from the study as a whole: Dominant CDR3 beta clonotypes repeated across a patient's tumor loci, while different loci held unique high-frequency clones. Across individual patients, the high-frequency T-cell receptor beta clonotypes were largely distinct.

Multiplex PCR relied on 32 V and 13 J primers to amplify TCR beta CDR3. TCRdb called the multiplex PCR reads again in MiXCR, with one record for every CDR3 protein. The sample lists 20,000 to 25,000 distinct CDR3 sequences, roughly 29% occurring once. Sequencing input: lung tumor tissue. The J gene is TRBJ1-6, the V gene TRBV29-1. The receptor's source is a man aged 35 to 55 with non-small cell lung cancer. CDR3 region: CSVERHRGEFTPPL.